These 21 T cell receptor beta chains came from one sample sequenced in a study of shared clonotypes between healthy human individuals. TCRdb's copy holds only in-frame clones and misses some; the assay was immunoSEQ multiplex PCR. The repertoire holds 1,500,000 or so clones, with about 98.5% as singletons. Sequencing used naive CD4+ T cells sorted from blood. Subset here: CD45RA+ positively selected. These receptors all stem from a man aged 30 to 45 in good health.

A word on this clone: Distinct nucleotide sequences in the sample also encode this CDR3. The CDR3 sequence: CASSPQAGNEQFF. The DNA for the CDR3 is TGTGCCAGCAGCCCCCAGGCGGGTAATGAGCAGTTCTTC. J is TRBJ2-1 and V is TRBV9, with a possible D match to TRBD2 (5 bases). CDR3 length equals 13 residues. The germline V and J ends were trimmed by 4 bases and 7 bases, with 12 bases remaining between them. The germline gives CDR1 SGDLS, CDR2 YYNGEE.

The chain uses TRBV9 and TRBJ2-1; 11 bases map to TRBD2. The ends lost 3 bases at V and 7 bases at J; junction bases unmatched: 12. The CDR3 covers 17 residues. In germline, CDR1 is SGDLS, CDR2 YYNGEE. CDR3 sequence reads: CASSEGRTSGWVNEQFF. As DNA, the CDR3 is TGTGCCAGCAGCGAGGGGCGGACTAGCGGGTGGGTGAATGAGCAGTTCTTC.

The rearrangement joins TRBV7-8 to TRBJ2-3, with TRBD2 identical over 7 bases. CDR1 SGHVS and CDR2 FQNEAQ come from the germline V gene. V lost 5 bases and J lost 3; bases outside the gene matches: 8. The CDR3 covers 15 residues. Here the CDR3 DNA reads TGTGCCAGCAGCCGGAGGCGGGAGTGGACAGATACGCAGTATTTT. Its translation is CASSRRREWTDTQYF.

The chain links TRBV14 to TRBJ2-7, with D possibly TRBD1 on 5 matching bases. CDR1 is SGHDN and CDR2 is FVKESK in the germline V gene. The V and J ends lost 3 bases and 6 bases respectively, with 21 bases between them. This CDR3 is built from 16 residues. The chain's CDR3 is CASSHVAGSSPSEQYF. CDR3 nucleotide sequence: TGTGCCAGCAGCCATGTCGCAGGGTCAAGCCCCAGCGAGCAGTACTTC.

The V call is TRBV6-1, the J call TRBJ1-2, with 7 bases matching TRBD1. This CDR3 has 12 residues. V gave up 4 bases and J gave up 8 bases; unmatched junction bases: 4. CDR1 MNHNS and CDR2 SASEGT come from the germline V gene. The CDR3 bases are TGTGCCAGCAGTGTAGGGGGCTACGGCTACACCTTC. Its protein product is CASSVGGYGYTF.

The chain carries TRBV5-1 and TRBJ2-1; 7 bases fit TRBD2. The germline V gene has CDR1 SGHRS and CDR2 YFSETQ. The CDR3 length is 13 residues. Losses at the gene ends were 3 bases for V and 8 bases for J; bases not matched to a gene: 5. This CDR3 reads CASSSGEGDEQFF. CDR3 in DNA: TGCGCCAGCAGCTCGGGGGAGGGCGATGAGCAGTTCTTC.

The chain uses TRBV19 and TRBJ1-2; TRBD1 agrees at 9 bases. Germline CDR1 reads LNHDA; CDR2 reads SQIVND (reference sequence). The ends lost 5 bases at V and 8 bases at J; junction bases unmatched: 9. The CDR3 spans 14 residues. The chain's CDR3 is CASSPSGTGSGYTF. The CDR3 nucleotides are TGTGCCAGTAGTCCGTCCGGGACAGGGAGCGGCTACACCTTC.

The count of this clone is one. The gene calls are TRBV10-2 and TRBJ2-1, with D perhaps assigned TRBD1 or TRBD2 (6 bases each). Germline V lookup: CDR1 WSHSY, CDR2 SAAADI. This CDR3 spans 14 amino acids. V lost 7 bases and J 2 bases, leaving 12 bases between the germline ends. The CDR3: CASKGGTTYNEQFF. As DNA, the CDR3 is TGCGCCAGCAAGGGCGGGACAACCTACAATGAGCAGTTCTTC.

The chain has TRBV7-9 and TRBJ2-2; D is possibly TRBD1 (5 bases). V lost 1 base and J lost 2, with 17 bases in between. This CDR3 spans 18 amino acids. Looked up from germline, CDR1 is SEHNR and CDR2 is FQNEAQ (reference sequence). CDR3 DNA sequence: TGTGCCAGCAGCTTAGGAACAGGTTTCTACCTAAACACCGGGGAGCTGTTTTTT. Amino acids: CASSLGTGFYLNTGELFF.

This chain links TRBV7-2 with TRBJ2-7; D is possibly TRBD2 (5 bases). This CDR3 is built from 15 residues. V gave up 1 base and J gave up 7 bases, with 17 bases separating them. Per germline, CDR1 SGHTA and CDR2 FQGNSA. Here the CDR3 reads CASSLDARGIGEQYF. The CDR3 DNA is TGTGCCAGCAGCTTAGACGCAAGAGGGATTGGGGAGCAGTACTTC. Supplemented by reference TRBV7-2 and TRBJ2-7, the full variable domain reads GAGVSQSPSNKVTEKGKDVELRCDPISGHTALYWYRQSLGQGLEFLIYFQGNSAPDKSGLPSDRFSAERTGGSVSTLTIQRTQQEDSAVYLCASSLDARGIGEQYFGPGTRLTVT.

The chain carries TRBV15 and TRBJ1-2; D is perhaps TRBD1 (5 bases). CDR3 size: 14 residues. Trimming removed 1 base from V and 5 bases from J, with 11 bases in between. Germline CDR1 reads LNHNV; CDR2 reads YYDKDF (reference sequence). The CDR3: CATSRAGTEYGYTF. The CDR3 coding sequence is TGTGCCACCAGCAGAGCCGGGACGGAATATGGCTACACCTTC. Full variable domain (missing parts from reference TRBV15 and TRBJ1-2): DAMVIQNPRYQVTQFGKPVTLSCSQTLNHNVMYWYQQKSSQAPKLLFHYYDKDFNNEADTPDNFQSRRPNTSFCFLDIRSPGLGDTAMYLCATSRAGTEYGYTFGSGTRLTVV.

The V and J genes are TRBV4-1 and TRBJ2-1, with a possible D match to TRBD1 (6 bases). CDR3 size: 17 residues. V shed 1 base and J shed 1 base, with 14 bases lying between them. Germline CDR1 reads MGHRA; CDR2 reads YSYEKL. CDR3 sequence (DNA): TGCGCCAGCAGCCAAGGGCAGGGGCCCCATTCCTACAATGAGCAGTTCTTC. This encodes CASSQGQGPHSYNEQFF.

The rearrangement uses TRBV5-6 and TRBJ1-1; 9 nucleotides line up with TRBD1. The CDR3 runs to 15 residues. CDR1 SGHDT and CDR2 YYEEEE come from the germline V gene. V trimming: 0 bases; J trimming: 6 bases; junction bases outside the gene matches: 6. The CDR3 bases are TGTGCCAGCAGCTTGGTAGGGACAGGGATCGCTGAAGCTTTCTTT. Its translation is CASSLVGTGIAEAFF.

Remarks on this clone: Other DNA sequences within the sample encode an identical CDR3. The chain employs TRBV6-1 and TRBJ1-5; TRBD1 matches at 7 bases. Per germline, CDR1 MNHNS and CDR2 SASEGT. The trim removed 3 bases at V and 0 bases at J, leaving 2 bases unmatched. The CDR3 sequence is 15 residues long. The CDR3 nucleotides read TGTGCCAGCAGTGAGTCAGGGGGTAGCAATCAGCCCCAGCATTTT. This sequence encodes CASSESGGSNQPQHF.

J is TRBJ1-5 and V is TRBV9; D call uncertain. The CDR3 has 15 amino acids. Trimming pared 0 bases from V and 1 base from J, leaving 8 bases between. Germline assignment: CDR1 SGDLS and CDR2 YYNGEE. For the CDR3, the DNA is TGTGCCAGCAGCGTAGAACCGGGCAGCAATCAGCCCCAGCATTTT. This translates into CASSVEPGSNQPQHF.

This clone was counted a single time. The chain combines TRBV6-1 with TRBJ2-7; a weak D match, TRBD1 (5 bases). The CDR3 spans 18 residues. The ends were cut back, 1 base at V and 0 bases at J, with 19 bases in the middle. CDR1 is MNHNS, CDR2 SASEGT, per germline. The CDR3 DNA reads TGTGCCAGCAGTGAAGTGGGCCAGACAGAGCCCCGCTCCTACGAGCAGTACTTC. Amino acids: CASSEVGQTEPRSYEQYF.

This chain uses TRBV27 with TRBJ1-5, with 12 nucleotides matching TRBD1. This CDR3 comprises 18 residues. V dropped 5 bases and J dropped 5; count of bases not matched to a gene: 13. CDR1 and CDR2 from the germline V gene are MNHEY and SMNVEV (reference sequence). CDR3 sequence (DNA): TGTGCCAGCAGTGCGGGACAGGGGGCTGCCCCGGGGTATCAGCCCCAGCATTTT. Protein sequence: CASSAGQGAAPGYQPQHF.

The V and J genes are TRBV5-1 and TRBJ2-5; D gene ambiguous. The ends were cut back, 0 bases at V and 1 base at J, with 7 bases in the middle. The V gene's germline CDR1 is SGHRS and CDR2 YFSETQ. The CDR3 loop spans 14 amino acids. CDR3: CASSLERTQETQYF. The CDR3 region has the DNA TGCGCCAGCAGCTTGGAACGGACCCAAGAGACCCAGTACTTC.

The V call is TRBV9, the J call TRBJ1-2, with D perhaps TRBD1 (6 bases). The germline V gene encodes CDR1 SGDLS and CDR2 YYNGEE. This CDR3 contains 14 residues. The V and J ends lost 3 bases and 0 bases respectively, with 9 bases between them. The CDR3 DNA reads TGTGCCAGCAGCGCAGGGGTCTCTAACTATGGCTACACCTTC. It encodes CASSAGVSNYGYTF. The full variable domain, completed using reference TRBV9 and TRBJ1-2, is DSGVTQTPKHLITATGQRVTLRCSPRSGDLSVYWYQQSLDQGLQFLIQYYNGEERAKGNILERFSAQQFPDLHSELNLSSLELGDSALYFCASSAGVSNYGYTFGSGTRLTVV.

This clone has a single count. The CDR3 DNA reads TGCGCCAGCAAAGGCGGGACTAGCGACTCCTACGAGCAGTACTTC. Amino acid sequence: CASKGGTSDSYEQYF. The V gene is TRBV10-2, the J gene TRBJ2-7; 10 bases line up with TRBD2. V was pared by 7 bases and J by 0 bases, with 6 bases of the junction left unmatched. Germline V gene lookup returns CDR1 WSHSY and CDR2 SAAADI. The CDR3 loop spans 15 amino acids.

This clone has a single count. The chain uses TRBV27 and TRBJ2-7; the D gene is possibly TRBD2 (5 bases). The CDR3 length is 13 residues. In germline, CDR1 is MNHEY, CDR2 SMNVEV (reference sequence). V was clipped by 5 bases and J by 0 bases, with 8 bases between them. The CDR3 region has the DNA TGTGCCAGCAGTCTGAGGGCCTCCTACGAGCAGTACTTC. As protein: CASSLRASYEQYF.